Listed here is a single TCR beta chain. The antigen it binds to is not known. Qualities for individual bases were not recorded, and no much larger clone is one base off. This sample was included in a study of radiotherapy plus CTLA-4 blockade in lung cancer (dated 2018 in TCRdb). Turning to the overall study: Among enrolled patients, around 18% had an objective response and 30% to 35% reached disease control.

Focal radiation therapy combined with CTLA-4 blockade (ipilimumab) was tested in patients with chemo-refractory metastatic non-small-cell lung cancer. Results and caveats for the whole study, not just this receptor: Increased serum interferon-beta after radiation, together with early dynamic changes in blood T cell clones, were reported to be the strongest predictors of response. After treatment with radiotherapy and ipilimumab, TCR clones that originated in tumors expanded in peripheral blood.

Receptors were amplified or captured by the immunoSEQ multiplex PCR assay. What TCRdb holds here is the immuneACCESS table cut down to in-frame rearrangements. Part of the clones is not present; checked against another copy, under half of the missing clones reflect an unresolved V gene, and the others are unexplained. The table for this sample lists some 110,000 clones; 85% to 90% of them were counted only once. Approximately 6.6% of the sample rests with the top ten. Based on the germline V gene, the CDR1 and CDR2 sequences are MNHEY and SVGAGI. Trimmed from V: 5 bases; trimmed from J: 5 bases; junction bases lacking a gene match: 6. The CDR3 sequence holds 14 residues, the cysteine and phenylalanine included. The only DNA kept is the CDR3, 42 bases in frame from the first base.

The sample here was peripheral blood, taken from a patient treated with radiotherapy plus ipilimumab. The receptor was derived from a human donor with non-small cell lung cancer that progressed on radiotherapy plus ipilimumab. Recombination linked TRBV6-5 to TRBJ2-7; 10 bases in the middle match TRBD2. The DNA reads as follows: TGTGCCAGCAGTCACACTAGCGGGATCGACGAGCAGTACTTC. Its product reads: CASSHTSGIDEQYF.